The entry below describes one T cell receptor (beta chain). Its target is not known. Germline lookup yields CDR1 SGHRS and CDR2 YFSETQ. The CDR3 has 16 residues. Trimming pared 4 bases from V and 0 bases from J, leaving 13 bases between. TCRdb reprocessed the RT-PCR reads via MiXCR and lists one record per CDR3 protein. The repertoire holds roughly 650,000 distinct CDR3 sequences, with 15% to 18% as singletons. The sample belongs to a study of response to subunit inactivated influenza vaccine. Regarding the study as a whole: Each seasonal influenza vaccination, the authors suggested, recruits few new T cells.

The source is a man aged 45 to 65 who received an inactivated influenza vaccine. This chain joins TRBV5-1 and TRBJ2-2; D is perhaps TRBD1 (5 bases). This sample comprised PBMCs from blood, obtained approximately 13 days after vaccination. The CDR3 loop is CASSPQGAANTGELFF. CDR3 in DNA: TGCGCCAGCAGCCCTCAGGGCGCCGCGAACACCGGGGAGCTGTTTTTT.